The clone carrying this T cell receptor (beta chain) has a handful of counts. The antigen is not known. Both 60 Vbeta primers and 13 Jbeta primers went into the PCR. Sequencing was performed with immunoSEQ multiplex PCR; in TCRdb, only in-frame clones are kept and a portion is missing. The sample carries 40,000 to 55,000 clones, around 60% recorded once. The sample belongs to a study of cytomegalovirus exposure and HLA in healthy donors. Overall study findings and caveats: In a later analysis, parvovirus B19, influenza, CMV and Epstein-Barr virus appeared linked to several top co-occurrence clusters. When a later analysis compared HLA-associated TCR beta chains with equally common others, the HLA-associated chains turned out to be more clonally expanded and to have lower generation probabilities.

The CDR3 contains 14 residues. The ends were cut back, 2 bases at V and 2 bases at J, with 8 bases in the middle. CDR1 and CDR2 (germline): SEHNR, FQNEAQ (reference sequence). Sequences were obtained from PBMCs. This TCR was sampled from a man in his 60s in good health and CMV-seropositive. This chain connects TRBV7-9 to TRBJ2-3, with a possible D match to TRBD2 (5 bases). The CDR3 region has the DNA TGTGCCAGCAGCTTATCCGGGGTCACAGATACGCAGTATTTT. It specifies CASSLSGVTDTQYF.